This T cell receptor (beta chain) was profiled in a study of shared T cell receptors in the human thymus. TCRdb keeps only in-frame clones here, not all; method: immunoSEQ multiplex PCR. The sample carries about 660,000 clones, approximately 90% recorded once. The CDR3 totals 16 residues. The same data also went into a second study, on human thymus T cells. In that study: The sample donors, healthy Finnish infants, were having corrective surgery for congenital heart defects. From resections taken during corrective heart surgery, the thymus tissue was obtained. Seemingly biased V and J gene usage marked thymic and blood repertoires. Thymic repertoires of unrelated individuals were reported in related research to overlap highly.

The clonotype comes from a boy in the first two years of life with a congenital heart defect. The material sequenced was thymocytes. This chain connects TRBV12-1 to TRBJ1-5; no check of the table's D call, TRBD1, against the DNA was made. TRBV12-1 corresponds to a pseudogene. CDR3 sequence (DNA): TGTGCCAGCCTTTACAGGCCAGGGGGTAGCAATCAGCCCCAGCATTTT. Translation: CASLYRPGGSNQPQHF.